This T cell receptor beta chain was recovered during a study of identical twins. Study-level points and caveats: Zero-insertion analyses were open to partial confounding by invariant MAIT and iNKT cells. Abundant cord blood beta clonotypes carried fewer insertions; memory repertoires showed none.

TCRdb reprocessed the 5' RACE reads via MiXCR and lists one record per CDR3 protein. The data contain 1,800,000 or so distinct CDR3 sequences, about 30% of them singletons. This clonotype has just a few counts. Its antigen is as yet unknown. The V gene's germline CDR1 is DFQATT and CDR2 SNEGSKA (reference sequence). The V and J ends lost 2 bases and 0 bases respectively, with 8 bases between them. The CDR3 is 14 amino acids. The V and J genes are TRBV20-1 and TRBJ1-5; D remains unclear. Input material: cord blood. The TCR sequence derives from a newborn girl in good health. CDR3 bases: TGCAGTGCTAGACCGGCCCATAGCAATCAGCCCCAGCATTTT. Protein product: CSARPAHSNQPQHF.